The 27 T cell receptor beta chains listed next were all sequenced from one sample in a study of T cell responses to AZD1222 COVID-19 vaccine listed by TCRdb under 2021. Library construction relied on the immunoSEQ multiplex PCR assay. As stored in TCRdb, this immuneACCESS dataset retains in-frame rearrangements with V and J assigned. A fraction of the clones does not appear; measured against another copy, unresolved V genes explain less than half of the discrepancy, and the remainder lacks a known reason. Present in this sample are about 150,000 clones, approximately 90% of which were seen just once. The ten most abundant clones make up about 3.5% of the sample. Read against the paper, the sample's time point label means: baseline before first vaccination. The sequenced sample was peripheral blood, obtained on day 0 of AZD1222 vaccination. These receptors were obtained from an adult in good health.

This chain uses TRBV27 with TRBJ2-1; 10 bases fit TRBD1. CDR1 is MNHEY, CDR2 SMNVEV, per germline (reference sequence). This CDR3 contains 18 residues. The junction had 10 bases not matched to a gene; V was cut back by 0 bases and J by 5 bases. CDR3 in amino acids: CASSLSGQGFFSNNEQFF. CDR3 nucleotide sequence: TGTGCCAGCAGTTTATCGGGACAGGGGTTTTTTTCGAACAATGAGCAGTTCTTC.

This clone was picked up one time. This chain uses TRBV5-4 with TRBJ1-1; 9 positions match TRBD1. Looked up from germline, CDR1 is SGHNT and CDR2 is YYREEE (reference sequence). V shed 4 bases and J 4 bases; nucleotides not matched to a gene: 8. This CDR3 spans 15 amino acids. The CDR3 nucleotides read TGTGCCAGCAGCAAGGGGACAGGGTGGGGCACTGAAGCTTTCTTT. It translates to CASSKGTGWGTEAFF.

V and J are TRBV6-5 and TRBJ2-1; D is ambiguous. Between the trimmed V and J ends, which lost 8 bases and 6 bases, there was a span of 14 bases. CDR3 length: 13 amino acids. CDR1 MNHEY and CDR2 SVGAGI come from the germline V gene. In DNA, the CDR3 is TGTGCCAGCTCGTTCGGACGAGCCAATGAGCAGTTCTTC. Protein sequence: CASSFGRANEQFF.

V and J are TRBV13 and TRBJ2-3; 9 nucleotides line up with TRBD2. The CDR3 contains 17 residues. The ends lost 5 bases at V and 4 bases at J; junction bases unmatched: 13. The germline V gene encodes CDR1 PRHDT and CDR2 FYEKMQ (reference sequence). This chain's CDR3 is CASSRGVSGSSADTQYF. The CDR3, as DNA: TGTGCCAGCAGCCGGGGTGTTAGCGGGAGTAGCGCAGATACGCAGTATTTT.

This chain uses TRBV18 with TRBJ1-1; D gene unclear. The V gene's germline CDR1 is KGHSH and CDR2 LQKENI. V was shortened by 3 bases and J by 2 bases, with 16 bases between the two germline ends. The CDR3 totals 16 residues. CDR3 residues: CASSPARFQANTEAFF. The CDR3 nucleotides read TGTGCCAGCTCACCTGCGCGGTTCCAAGCTAACACTGAAGCTTTCTTT. Variable domain in full (rest from reference TRBV18 and TRBJ1-1): NAGVMQNPRHLVRRRGQEARLRCSPMKGHSHVYWYRQLPEEGLKFMVYLQKENIIDESGMPKERFSAEFPKEGPSILRIQQVVRGDSAAYFCASSPARFQANTEAFFGQGTRLTVV.

The gene calls are TRBV14 and TRBJ1-6; TRBD1 agrees at 9 bases. This CDR3 region has 16 residues. V lost 2 bases and J lost 9; bases outside the gene matches: 8. Germline assignment: CDR1 SGHDN and CDR2 FVKESK. CDR3 coding DNA: TGTGCCAGCAGCCAATCCACTACAGGGGGCAGTTCACCCCTCCACTTT. Translated: CASSQSTTGGSSPLHF.

This chain uses TRBV6-5 with TRBJ1-2; D is possibly TRBD1 (5 bases). The germline V gene encodes CDR1 MNHEY and CDR2 SVGAGI. Trimming left V 6 bases short and J 8 bases short, with 10 bases between. This CDR3 region has 11 residues. CDR3 protein: CASSRGGGYTF. CDR3 DNA sequence: TGTGCCAGCAGCCGCGGGGGAGGCTACACCTTC.

This chain links TRBV10-1 with TRBJ1-2; D is uncertain. V was cut by 6 bases and J by 1 base, with 9 bases left in between. Germline V lookup: CDR1 WNHNN, CDR2 SYGVQD (reference sequence). The CDR3 sequence is 13 residues long. DNA of the CDR3: TGCGCCAGCAGGAGGCGGGGTAACTATGGCTACACCTTC. This sequence encodes CASRRRGNYGYTF.

This clone was seen just once. The chain links TRBV12-3 or TRBV12-4 to TRBJ1-2; unclear D gene. The CDR3 runs to 12 residues. V was trimmed by 7 bases and J by 7 bases, leaving 13 bases between them. DNA of the CDR3: TGTGCCAGCACCCTCTTCAGGACTGGCTACACCTTC. It specifies CASTLFRTGYTF.

The chain combines TRBV4-3 with TRBJ2-1, with 7 bases matching TRBD2. After removal of 4 bases from V and 4 bases from J, the junction contained 7 bases not matched to a gene. The CDR3 spans 15 residues. CDR1 and CDR2 from the germline V gene are LGHNA and YSLEER. The CDR3 here is CASSPLVSGYNEQFF. The CDR3, as DNA: TGCGCCAGCAGCCCGTTGGTTAGCGGGTACAATGAGCAGTTCTTC.

This sequence joins TRBV19 and TRBJ2-1; 7 bases are shared with TRBD1. Germline V lookup: CDR1 LNHDA, CDR2 SQIVND (reference sequence). This CDR3 has 13 residues. J lost 10 bases, V lost 4 bases, and 7 bases had no gene match. As DNA, the CDR3 is TGTGCCAGTAGTACCGACAGGGCTCGCGAGCAGTTCTTC. This gives the protein CASSTDRAREQFF.

The chain joins TRBV27 to TRBJ2-7; D tentatively reads TRBD1 or TRBD2 (5 bases each). This CDR3 has 14 amino acids. The V gene lost 5 bases and the J gene lost 6 bases, with 17 bases spanning the gap. The V gene's germline CDR1 is MNHEY and CDR2 SMNVEV (reference sequence). CDR3 amino acids: CASSRANRGAEQYF. The CDR3 nucleotides read TGTGCCAGCAGTAGAGCTAATAGAGGGGCCGAGCAGTACTTC.

The rearrangement links TRBV28 to TRBJ1-2; 9 bases are shared with TRBD1. After removal of 6 bases from V and 9 bases from J, the junction contained 14 bases not matched to a gene. This CDR3 is built from 15 residues. Germline V gene sequence: CDR1 MDHEN, CDR2 SYDVKM. CDR3 sequence (DNA): TGTGCCAGCAGCTATGCCCAAGGGACAGGGTTAAGCTACACCTTC. Translating gives CASSYAQGTGLSYTF.

The chain couples TRBV19 to TRBJ2-3; D is unresolved. This CDR3 spans 15 amino acids. Between the trimmed V and J ends, which lost 1 base and 0 bases, there was a span of 8 bases. CDR1 is LNHDA and CDR2 is SQIVND in the germline V gene (reference sequence). Written as DNA, the CDR3 is TGTGCCAGTAGTATAGGGGGTTCTAGCACAGATACGCAGTATTTT. This gives the protein CASSIGGSSTDTQYF.

To note about this clone: At the DNA level, this CDR3 is encoded by other sequences in the same sample as well. This rearrangement joins TRBV12-5 to TRBJ1-5, with D hard to call. The V gene lost 5 bases and the J gene lost 6 bases, with 11 bases spanning the gap. This CDR3 region has 13 residues. Per germline, CDR1 LGHNT and CDR2 FRNRAP. CDR3 DNA: TGTGCTAGTGGTCTTGGTGGGTCTCAGCCCCAGCATTTT. Translating it yields CASGLGGSQPQHF.

As concerns this clone: The limits of the CDR3 on the DNA are not certain, so only TCRdb's listed CDR3 is given. J is TRBJ1-2 and V is TRBV27; the DNA was not compared with TRBD1, the D call given in the table. Germline-derived CDR1 and CDR2 are MNHEY and SMNVEV (reference sequence). The CDR3 adds up to 20 amino acids, both ends counted. The CDR3 is CASTGRFFGPGGGGRYGYTF.

The V call is TRBV12-5, the J call TRBJ1-2; D gene unclear. In germline, CDR1 is LGHNT, CDR2 FRNRAP. This CDR3 has 13 amino acids. The V and J ends lost 3 bases and 3 bases respectively, with 8 bases between them. The CDR3 DNA reads as TGTGCTAGTGGTTTTAAGGTAGACTATGGCTACACCTTC. This gives the protein CASGFKVDYGYTF.

V is TRBV5-1 and J is TRBJ2-7, with D unresolved. The germline V and J ends were trimmed by 0 bases and 6 bases, with 10 bases remaining between them. This CDR3 has 13 amino acids. Germline-derived CDR1 and CDR2 are SGHRS and YFSETQ. This CDR3 reads CASSLESWGEQYF. CDR3 in DNA: TGCGCCAGCAGCTTGGAGAGTTGGGGCGAGCAGTACTTC.

This rearrangement joins TRBV6-4 to TRBJ2-3; no reliable D call. Germline CDR1 reads MRHNA; CDR2 reads SNTAGT. The germline V and J ends were trimmed by 6 bases and 4 bases, with 5 bases remaining between them. The CDR3 runs to 11 residues. The DNA for the CDR3 is TGTGCCAGCAGGTTTCCAGATACGCAGTATTTT. As protein: CASRFPDTQYF.

This chain joins TRBV5-1 and TRBJ2-5; 10 bases agree with TRBD2. CDR1 and CDR2 from the germline V gene are SGHRS and YFSETQ. The J segment lost 5 bases and the V segment lost 4 bases, leaving 8 bases of the junction unmatched. The CDR3 sequence is 15 residues long. The CDR3 DNA is TGCGCCAGCAGCACCGGACTAGCGGCGGCTGAGACCCAGTACTTC. Translation gives CASSTGLAAAETQYF.

This chain uses TRBV7-2 with TRBJ2-1, with D hard to call. V shed 4 bases and J shed 10 bases, with 11 bases lying between them. In germline, CDR1 is SGHTA, CDR2 FQGNSA. The CDR3 covers 12 residues. CDR3 DNA sequence: TGTGCCAGCAGCTCCCCGGGCAAAGAGCAGTTCTTC. Protein sequence: CASSSPGKEQFF.

The V call is TRBV6-2 or TRBV6-3, the J call TRBJ2-1; D possibly uses TRBD1 or TRBD2 (5 bases each). V was pared by 1 base and J by 13 bases, with 8 bases between. Germline V gene lookup returns CDR1 MNHEY and CDR2 SVGEGT. CDR3 length: 11 amino acids. The CDR3 DNA reads as TGTGCCAGCAGTTACTGGGGGAGCCAGTTCTTC. Translation gives CASSYWGSQFF.

This chain uses TRBV7-2 with TRBJ2-3, with TRBD2 as a possible D gene (6 bases). The V end was cut by 3 bases, the J end by 1 base, with 11 bases between. Germline loops: CDR1 SGHTA, CDR2 FQGNSA. The length of the CDR3 is 15 residues. In DNA form, the CDR3 reads TGTGCCAGCAGCTTGGGGACTCTCCGCACAGATACGCAGTATTTT. It translates to CASSLGTLRTDTQYF.

The rearrangement links TRBV27 to TRBJ2-7, with 8 bases lining up with TRBD1. CDR3 size: 15 residues. Unmatched junction bases numbered 7, after V lost 4 bases and J lost 2 bases. Germline V lookup: CDR1 MNHEY, CDR2 SMNVEV (reference sequence). CDR3 sequence (DNA): TGTGCCAGCAGTTATCCGGGACAGGAGACCTACGAGCAGTACTTC. Translating gives CASSYPGQETYEQYF.

The chain employs TRBV5-1 and TRBJ2-5; D is ambiguous. The CDR3 runs to 15 residues. The V end lost 4 bases, the J end lost 2 bases, and 15 bases lay between the germline ends. Looked up from germline, CDR1 is SGHRS and CDR2 is YFSETQ. CDR3 amino acids: CASSPNRAVQETQYF. The CDR3 DNA follows: TGCGCCAGCAGCCCCAATCGGGCAGTACAAGAGACCCAGTACTTC.

V is TRBV29-1 and J is TRBJ2-1; tentative D call: TRBD1 (6 bases). The CDR3 runs 13 residues. Trimming removed 7 bases from V and 8 bases from J, with 18 bases in between. Germline CDR1 and CDR2: SQVTM and ANQGSEA. The CDR3 sequence is CSGTEGVLDEQFF. The CDR3 region has the DNA TGCAGCGGGACTGAGGGGGTTTTGGATGAGCAGTTCTTC.

The chain recombines TRBV7-2 with TRBJ2-7; 15 bases line up with TRBD2. V was clipped by 5 bases and J by 1 base; unmatched bases: 12. This CDR3 has 19 amino acids. Germline V lookup: CDR1 SGHTA, CDR2 FQGNSA. The CDR3 DNA is TGTGCCAGCAGCACCCGCGGACTAGCGGGAGGGGAAATGTCCTACGAGCAGTACTTC. Its protein product is CASSTRGLAGGEMSYEQYF.